The clone carrying this T cell receptor (beta chain) was counted only a few times. Its antigen remains unknown. The data originate from a study of post-analysis software for immune sequencing data. Study observations and caveats: A handful of TRBV segments were significantly more frequent in patients than in controls. TRBV5-6, TRBV5-1 and TRBV20-1 were among these segments.

The library was made from cDNA and included unique molecular identifiers. From the PCR reads, TCRdb called clonotypes with MiXCR, one entry per CDR3 protein. Of some 800,000 distinct CDR3 sequences in the sample, just over 45% were seen once. V lost 0 bases and J lost 12, with 6 bases in between. CDR1 is MRHNA and CDR2 is SNTAGT in the germline V gene. CDR3 length: 12 residues. The sample consisted of blood. This TCR came from a girl aged 10 to 17 with multiple sclerosis. The rearrangement links TRBV6-4 to TRBJ1-6; unclear D gene. The CDR3 loop is CASSDSGGPLHF. Here the CDR3 DNA reads TGTGCCAGCAGTGACTCGGGCGGACCCCTCCACTTT.